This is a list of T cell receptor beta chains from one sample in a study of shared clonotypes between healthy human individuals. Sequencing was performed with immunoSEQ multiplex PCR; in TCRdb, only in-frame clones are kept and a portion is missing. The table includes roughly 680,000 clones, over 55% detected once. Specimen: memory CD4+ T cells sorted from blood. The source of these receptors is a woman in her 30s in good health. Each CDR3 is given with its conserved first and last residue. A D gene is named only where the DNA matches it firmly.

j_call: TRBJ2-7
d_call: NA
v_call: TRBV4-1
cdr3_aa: CASSQDPSGQTYEQYF
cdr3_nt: TGCGCCAGCAGCCAAGATCCATCGGGACAAACCTACGAGCAGTACTTC

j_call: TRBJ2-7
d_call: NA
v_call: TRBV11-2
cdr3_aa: CASSSSYEQYF
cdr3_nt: TGTGCCAGCAGCTCCTCCTACGAGCAGTACTTC

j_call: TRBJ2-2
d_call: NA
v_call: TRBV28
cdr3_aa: CASSPGRGLIGELFF
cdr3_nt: TGTGCCAGCAGCCCGGGGAGGGGGCTTATCGGGGAGCTGTTTTTT

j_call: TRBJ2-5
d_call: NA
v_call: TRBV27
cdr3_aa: CASSSPNRVETQYF
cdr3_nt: TGTGCCAGCAGTTCCCCGAACAGGGTTGAGACCCAGTACTTC

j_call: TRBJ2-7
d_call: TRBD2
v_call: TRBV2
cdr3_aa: CASSWTDHGTSGPYEQYF
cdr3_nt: TGTGCCAGCAGTTGGACAGACCATGGGACTAGCGGGCCCTACGAGCAGTACTTC

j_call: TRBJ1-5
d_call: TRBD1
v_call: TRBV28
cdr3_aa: CATDRGHNQPQHF
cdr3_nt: TGTGCCACAGACAGGGGGCACAATCAGCCCCAGCATTTT

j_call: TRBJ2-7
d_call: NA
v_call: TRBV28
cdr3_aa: CASSPTYSYEQYF
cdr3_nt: TGTGCCAGCAGTCCGACATACTCCTACGAGCAGTACTTC

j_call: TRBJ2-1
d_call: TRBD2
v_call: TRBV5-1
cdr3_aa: CASSSGSSGRANEQFF
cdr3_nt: TGCGCCAGCAGCTCGGGCTCTAGCGGGAGGGCCAATGAGCAGTTCTTC

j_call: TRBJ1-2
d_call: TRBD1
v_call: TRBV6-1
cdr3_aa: CASRPGQGNYGYTF
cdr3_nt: TGTGCCAGCAGACCGGGACAGGGTAACTATGGCTACACCTTC

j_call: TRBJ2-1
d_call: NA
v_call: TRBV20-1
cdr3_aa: CSASVGDEQFF
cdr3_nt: TGCAGCGCCTCCGTGGGGGACGAGCAGTTCTTC